The T cell receptor (beta chain) described here comes from a study of T cells expressing NK-cell markers. Across the whole study: Researchers got TCR beta repertoires out of sorted CD3+CD56+NKG2C+, CD3+CD56+NKG2C- and CD3+CD56-NKG2C+ T cells.

The CDR3 has 14 residues. CDR1 and CDR2 from the germline V gene are LNHNV and YYDKDF (reference sequence). cDNA encoding TCR beta was synthesized via 5'RACE template switching incorporating UMIs. Each CDR3 protein gets one entry in TCRdb, which reprocessed the 5' RACE reads and gives no DNA. In total, the table holds roughly 450,000 distinct CDR3 sequences. The clonotype originates from a woman in her 50s in good health. V is TRBV15 and J is TRBJ2-5; TCRdb's D gene call, TRBD2, goes unchecked for lack of DNA. The sample consisted of blood T cells: a sorted CD56 or NKG2C T cell subset, CD4+ or CD8+ T cells, or bulk PBMC T cells (not recorded which). CDR3 sequence: CATSSIWREETQYF.